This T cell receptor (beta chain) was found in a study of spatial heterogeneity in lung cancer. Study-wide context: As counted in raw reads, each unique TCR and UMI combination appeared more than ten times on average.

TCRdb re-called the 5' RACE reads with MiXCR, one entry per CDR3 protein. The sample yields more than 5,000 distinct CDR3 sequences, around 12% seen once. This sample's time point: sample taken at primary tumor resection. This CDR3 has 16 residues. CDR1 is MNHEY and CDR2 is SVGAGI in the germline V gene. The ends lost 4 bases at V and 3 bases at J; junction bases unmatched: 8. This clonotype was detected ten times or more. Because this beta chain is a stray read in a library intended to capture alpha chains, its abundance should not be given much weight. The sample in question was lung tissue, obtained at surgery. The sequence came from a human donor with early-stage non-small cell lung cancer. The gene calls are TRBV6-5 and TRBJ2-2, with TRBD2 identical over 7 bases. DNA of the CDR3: TGTGCCAGCAGTTCAGTAGGCGGGGGAGACACCGGGGAGCTGTTTTTT. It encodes CASSSVGGGDTGELFF.